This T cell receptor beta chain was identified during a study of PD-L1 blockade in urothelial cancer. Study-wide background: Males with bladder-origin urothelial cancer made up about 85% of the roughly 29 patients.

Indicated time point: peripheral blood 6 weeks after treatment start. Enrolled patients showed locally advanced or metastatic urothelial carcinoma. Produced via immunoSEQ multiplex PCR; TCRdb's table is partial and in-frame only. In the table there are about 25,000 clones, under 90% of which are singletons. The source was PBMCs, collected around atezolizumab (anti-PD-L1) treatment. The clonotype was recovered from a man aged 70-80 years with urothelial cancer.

CDR3 loop: CASRRGTDTQYF. DNA of the CDR3: TGTGCCAGCAGGCGGGGGACAGATACGCAGTATTTT. The rearrangement links TRBV25-1 to TRBJ2-3, with 7 bases fitting TRBD2. CDR1 and CDR2 (germline): MGHDK, SYGVNS. The CDR3 is made up of 12 amino acids. J was trimmed by 3 bases and V by 6 bases; bases with no gene match: 0.